The T cell receptor beta chain described here comes from a study of T cell responses to AZD1222 COVID-19 vaccine. Points from the study as a whole: Spike as a whole was targeted by vaccine-associated CD4 TCRs, dominant at 160-218 and 743-854. Unmutated variant regions are reportedly targeted by nearly half of spike-specific TCRs. Spike-specific TCR breadth rose after two AZD1222 doses, and depth rose as well. Seropositivity was recorded at baseline in only a handful of AZD1222 recipients.

With regard to this clone: Its matching antigen is unknown.

Clones were sequenced by immunoSEQ multiplex PCR, and TCRdb holds only the in-frame ones, with some missing. The table shows roughly 130,000 clones, with roughly 85% occurring only once. CDR3 size: 12 residues. Germline-derived CDR1 and CDR2 are KGHDR and SFDVKD. V gave up 3 bases and J gave up 10 bases; unmatched junction bases: 3. The sample was peripheral blood, taken on day 0 of AZD1222 vaccination. The V call is TRBV24-1, the J call TRBJ1-2; 8 bases match TRBD1. This TCR came from an adult in good health. Here the CDR3 reads CATSDGQGPYTF. DNA for the CDR3: TGTGCCACCAGTGATGGACAGGGACCCTACACCTTC.